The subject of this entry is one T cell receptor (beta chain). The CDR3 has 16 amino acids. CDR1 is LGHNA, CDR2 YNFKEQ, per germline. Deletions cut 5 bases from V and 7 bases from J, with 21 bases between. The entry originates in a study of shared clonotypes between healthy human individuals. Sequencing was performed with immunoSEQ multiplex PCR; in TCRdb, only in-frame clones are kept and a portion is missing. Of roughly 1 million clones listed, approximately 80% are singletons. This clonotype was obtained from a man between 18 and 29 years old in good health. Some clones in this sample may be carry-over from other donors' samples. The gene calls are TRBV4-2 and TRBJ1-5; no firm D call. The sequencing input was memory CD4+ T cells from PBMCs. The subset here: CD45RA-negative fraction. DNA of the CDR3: TGTGCCAGCAGCTTAAAGATTTCGCAGGAGGGACAGCCCCAGCATTTT. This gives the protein CASSLKISQEGQPQHF.